This TCR beta chain was captured by sequencing in a study of CD8+ T cells in alopecia areata. Study-wide background: Treated patients took oral tofacitinib at 5 to 10 mg twice daily.

Trimming took 7 bases from V and 10 from J; bases not matched to a gene: 9. CDR3 length equals 14 residues. Per germline, CDR1 MNHEY and CDR2 SMNVEV (reference sequence). As to treatment: oral pan-JAK inhibitor, 5-10 mg twice daily. Broader study findings: Tofacitinib did not eliminate many expanded lesional clones from scalp or blood. The treated group had a single nonresponder, limiting CD8+ expansion-response conclusions. Scalp clonality and expanded CD8+ clones among the top 100 were significantly decreased by tofacitinib.

In regard to this clone: Its specificity is not known.

Isolated RNA was reverse transcribed into cDNA used as the sequencing template. Data came from immunoSEQ multiplex PCR; TCRdb stores just in-frame clones and leaves some out. The top ten clones hold approximately 12% of a sample with over 150,000 clones, about 60% of them seen once. Sample: CD8+ T cells sorted from blood, taken at week 24, from a patient treated with tofacitinib. The TCR was taken from a human donor with alopecia areata. The chain carries TRBV27 and TRBJ2-1; TRBD2 matches 11 bases. CDR3 nucleotides: TGTGCCAGCATTACGATAGCGGGGGGGCGGGAGCAGTTCTTC. Protein sequence: CASITIAGGREQFF.